The present TCR beta chain was sequenced within a study of PD-L1 blockade in urothelial cancer. For the study at large: Analyses used blood from 3 weeks (second dose) and 6 weeks after treatment start.

The method was immunoSEQ multiplex PCR; TCRdb's version includes in-frame clones alone and lacks a portion of them. This table holds about 53,000 clones, around 88% found once. Regarding time point: pretreatment peripheral blood. Patient disease was locally advanced or metastatic urothelial carcinoma. Individual patients had between 1 and 8 samples, taken pretreatment and on-treatment. The CDR3 covers 15 residues. V shed 2 bases and J 1 base; nucleotides not matched to a gene: 4. Germline CDR1 is SGHNT and CDR2 is YYREEE (reference sequence). This clone was observed a few times. The chain has TRBV5-4 and TRBJ2-3, with 7 bases aligning to TRBD2. The sequences come from PBMCs, collected around atezolizumab (anti-PD-L1) treatment. The clonotype comes from a woman aged 55-70 years with urothelial cancer. The CDR3 reads CASSFGGSGTDTQYF. Here the CDR3 DNA reads TGTGCCAGCAGCTTTGGCGGGAGTGGCACAGATACGCAGTATTTT.